A selection of T cell receptor beta chains follows, all from one sample in a study of T cell changes during pregnancy in multiple sclerosis. Libraries were prepared by immunoSEQ multiplex PCR; TCRdb keeps only in-frame clonotypes and omits some of them. In the table there are approximately 30,000 clones, around 90% of which are singletons. The sample consisted of CD8+ T cells from peripheral blood mononuclear cells, taken in the first trimester of pregnancy. Receptors originate from a female donor with multiple sclerosis, enrolled in a pregnancy study. Both conserved end residues are part of each CDR3. The D gene is left open where the match is weak. Clone sizes are given selectively: once, few, many, or a class where the clone is expanded.

D,V,size,J,CDR3,DNA
TRBD1,TRBV28,NA,TRBJ2-7,CASNYGTDPTYEQYF,TGTGCCAGCAATTACGGGACAGATCCCACCTACGAGCAGTACTTC
NA,TRBV2,NA,TRBJ2-3,CASSDVGSADTQYF,TGTGCCAGCAGTGATGTCGGGAGCGCAGATACGCAGTATTTT
TRBD2,TRBV9,NA,TRBJ2-2,CASSVGLSGANTGELFF,TGTGCCAGCAGCGTAGGACTTAGCGGGGCGAACACCGGGGAGCTGTTTTTT
NA,TRBV7-6,NA,TRBJ2-1,CASSPLGLGDEQFF,TGTGCCAGCAGCCCGCTAGGACTCGGGGATGAGCAGTTCTTC
TRBD1,TRBV4-3,NA,TRBJ2-7,CASSSRTGGTYEQYF,TGCGCCAGCAGCTCCCGGACAGGGGGCACCTACGAGCAGTACTTC
TRBD1,TRBV7-9,NA,TRBJ2-7,CASSLVTGGPSYEQYF,TGTGCCAGCAGCTTAGTGACAGGGGGGCCTTCCTACGAGCAGTACTTC
NA,TRBV5-6,NA,TRBJ1-5,CASSQPATVSDQPQHF,TGTGCCAGCAGCCAACCGGCGACTGTCTCGGATCAGCCCCAGCATTTT
NA,TRBV6-5,once,TRBJ1-2,CASSYDGGGYGYTF,TGTGCCAGCAGTTACGATGGGGGCGGCTATGGCTACACCTTC
TRBD1,TRBV4-2,few,TRBJ2-2,CASSQVTGEITGELFF,TGTGCCAGCAGCCAAGTCACAGGGGAGATCACCGGGGAGCTGTTTTTT
NA,TRBV27,NA,TRBJ2-7,CASSFSGQEQYF,TGTGCCAGCAGTTTCAGTGGGCAGGAGCAGTACTTC
TRBD1,TRBV4-3,NA,TRBJ2-2,CASSQLTGDHTGELFF,TGCGCCAGCAGCCAACTTACAGGGGATCACACCGGGGAGCTGTTTTTT
NA,TRBV7-3,once,TRBJ1-1,CASRGGEGGLGNTEAFF,TGTGCCAGCAGGGGAGGGGAAGGAGGTCTCGGGAACACTGAAGCTTTCTTT
NA,TRBV27,NA,TRBJ2-5,CASSLTSRTRKETQYF,TGTGCCAGCAGTTTAACTTCTCGGACACGGAAAGAGACCCAGTACTTC
TRBD2,TRBV7-3,once,TRBJ2-3,CASSLGWASGGADTQYF,TGTGCCAGCAGCTTAGGATGGGCTAGCGGGGGCGCAGATACGCAGTATTTT
NA,TRBV19,NA,TRBJ1-1,CASSSGEGNTEAFF,TGTGCCAGTAGTAGCGGGGAGGGGAACACTGAAGCTTTCTTT
TRBD1,TRBV27,once,TRBJ1-1,CASSSDRVTEAFF,TGTGCCAGCAGTTCCGACAGGGTGACTGAAGCTTTCTTT
NA,TRBV7-2,NA,TRBJ2-7,CASSLIGRDEQYF,TGTGCCAGCAGCTTAATTGGCAGGGACGAGCAGTACTTC
NA,TRBV6-4,once,TRBJ2-1,CASSEKLGDSHNEQFF,TGTGCCAGCAGTGAAAAACTAGGGGACTCACACAATGAGCAGTTCTTC
TRBD1,TRBV7-2,NA,TRBJ1-4,CASSRQGLNEKLFF,TGTGCCAGCAGCAGACAGGGACTTAATGAAAAACTGTTTTTT
NA,TRBV11-2,NA,TRBJ2-5,CASSLTQGKETQYF,TGTGCCAGCAGCTTAACGCAGGGAAAAGAGACCCAGTACTTC
NA,TRBV28,NA,TRBJ2-5,CASSRQGNLETQYF,TGTGCCAGCAGCAGGCAGGGAAATTTAGAGACCCAGTACTTC
TRBD2,TRBV15,NA,TRBJ2-5,CATSRVMGSGGREGTQYF,TGTGCCACCAGCAGAGTGATGGGGTCGGGAGGGCGGGAGGGGACCCAGTACTTC
TRBD1,TRBV9,NA,TRBJ2-2,CASSALQGAAYTGELFF,TGTGCCAGCAGCGCATTACAGGGGGCAGCGTACACCGGGGAGCTGTTTTTT
NA,TRBV7-8,NA,TRBJ2-1,CASSPTGGRRDGFF,TGTGCCAGCAGCCCTACCGGGGGGCGGCGGGATGGATTCTTC
TRBD1,TRBV28,NA,TRBJ2-7,CASEDGTGGVYEQYF,TGTGCCAGCGAGGACGGGACAGGGGGAGTCTACGAGCAGTACTTC
NA,TRBV2,few,TRBJ2-5,CASRPRQETQYF,TGTGCCAGCAGGCCCAGGCAAGAGACCCAGTACTTC
TRBD1,TRBV7-9,NA,TRBJ2-3,CASSPGQPSTDTQYF,TGTGCCAGCAGCCCGGGACAGCCTAGCACAGATACGCAGTATTTT
TRBD1,TRBV19,once,TRBJ2-7,CASSPSGTGTYEQYF,TGTGCCAGCTCCCCATCGGGGACAGGGACCTACGAGCAGTACTTC